This T cell receptor beta chain was observed in a study of PD-L1 blockade in urothelial cancer (dated by TCRdb to the late 2010s). Regarding the complete study: All patients started therapy in about 2014 and received atezolizumab 1,200 mg intravenously every 3 weeks. About 90% of the roughly 29 patients were identified as males with urothelial cancer of bladder origin, and a prior smoking history was reported by 18 of 29 patients. An ECOG performance status of 0 or 1 was recorded for the patients, and 0 to 3 prior chemotherapy regimens had been received by the patients. Blood samples were analyzed at two time points: 3 weeks after treatment start (second dose) and 6 weeks after treatment start. Blood samples gave a median of about 130,000 T cells and under 85,000 unique TCRs, with a median clonality of 0.080. Somatic, immune and clinical correlates of response to PD-L1 blockade with atezolizumab in urothelial cancer were the focus of an exploratory multi-omic analysis. Pretreatment tumor samples, along with matched peripheral blood serially collected before and after atezolizumab treatment, were subjected to TCR sequencing. Durable clinical benefit was defined as progression-free survival longer than 6 months, and TCR features were also tested against progression-free and overall survival. In the same patients who had TCR sequencing, pretreatment tumors also underwent whole exome sequencing and RNA sequencing. Under 10 patients reached durable clinical benefit, while some 20 patients did not. Twenty-nine patients had pretreatment blood TCR-seq, about 25 had at least one posttreatment blood collection, and about 25 had tumor TCR-seq. The research as a whole found: Small sample size (n ≈ 27) and many exploratory analyses mean the results are intended to be hypothesis-generating. Greater expansion of tumor-associated TCR clones in peripheral blood 3 weeks after the start of treatment was observed in patients with durable benefit (n ≈ 20, p = 0.022). A pretreatment peripheral blood TCR clonality below the median was linked to improved progression-free and overall survival.

The sample holds one count of this clone. Its antigen is currently not known. Base-call qualities are not available, and no considerably larger clone is one nucleotide away. Each PCR received spiked-in synthetic TCR analog templates so that absolute template abundance could be estimated from read counts. The immunoSEQ assay was used to amplify TCRbeta CDR3 regions from genomic DNA with bias-controlled V and J gene primers. Sequencing of rearranged TCRbeta segments was done at approximately 20X coverage. The original pipeline was this. Sequencing errors were corrected by clustering, and CDR3s were annotated against IMGT so that V, D and J genes could be assigned. Only productive TCRbeta rearrangements were used in downstream analyses, excluding out-of-frame or stop-codon sequences. Clonality was computed as one minus Shannon entropy normalized by the log of the number of unique productive sequences. Fisher's exact test with Benjamini-Hochberg correction, using a cutoff of adjusted p below 0.01, was how clones that differed between time points or between blood and tumor were identified. TCRdb took this table from immuneACCESS and kept in-frame rearrangements with V and J called. Such tables lack part of the clones; where checked against another copy, unresolved V genes explain under half of the gap, and the rest is unexplained. V and J calls and clone size follow that table, whereas D and trimming were derived from the DNA. This sample is represented by about 63,000 clones; roughly 76% of them were singletons. Around 5.7% of the sample is in the top ten clones.

From a lookup of the germline V gene, CDR1 and CDR2 are MNHEY and SVGAGI. V gives up 6 bases and J gives up 2 bases, and the segment between their germline ends measures 10 bases. Inclusive of the bounding cysteine and phenylalanine, the CDR3 is 14 residues long. Only the CDR3 part of the read is kept: 42 bases, read in frame from the first base. Per the publication, the time point label means: pretreatment peripheral blood. The cohort included 25 to 35 patients with locally advanced or metastatic urothelial carcinoma who were treated at Memorial Sloan Kettering on a trial protocol. Peripheral blood mononuclear cells were collected pretreatment and during treatment, with between 1 and 8 total time points obtained per patient. The Qiagen DNeasy Blood extraction kit was used to purify genomic DNA from total PBMCs and from tumor samples. PBMCs were collected pretreatment and during treatment, and were isolated and stored as previously described.

The TCR comes from a man aged 65-85 years with urothelial cancer. Specimen: PBMCs, collected around atezolizumab (anti-PD-L1) treatment. This chain is built from TRBV6-5 and TRBJ2-2; a weak D assignment points to TRBD1 (5 bases agree). The sequence in DNA is TGTGCCAGCAGGGACCAGGGAAACACCGGGGAGCTGTTTTTT. This encodes CASRDQGNTGELFF.